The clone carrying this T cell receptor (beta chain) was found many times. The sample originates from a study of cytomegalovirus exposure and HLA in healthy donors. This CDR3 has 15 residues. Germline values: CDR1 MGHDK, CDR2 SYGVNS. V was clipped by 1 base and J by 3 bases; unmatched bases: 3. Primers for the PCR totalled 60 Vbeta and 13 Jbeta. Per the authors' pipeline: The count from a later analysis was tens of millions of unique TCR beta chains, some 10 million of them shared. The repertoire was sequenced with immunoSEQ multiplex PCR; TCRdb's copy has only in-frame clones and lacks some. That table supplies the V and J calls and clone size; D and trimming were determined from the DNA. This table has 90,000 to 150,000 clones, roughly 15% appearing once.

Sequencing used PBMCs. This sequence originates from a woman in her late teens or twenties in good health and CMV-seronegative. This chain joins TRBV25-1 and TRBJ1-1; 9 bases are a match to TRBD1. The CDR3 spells CASSESRTGDTEAFF. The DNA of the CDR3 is TGTGCCAGCAGTGAATCTAGGACAGGGGACACTGAAGCTTTCTTT.